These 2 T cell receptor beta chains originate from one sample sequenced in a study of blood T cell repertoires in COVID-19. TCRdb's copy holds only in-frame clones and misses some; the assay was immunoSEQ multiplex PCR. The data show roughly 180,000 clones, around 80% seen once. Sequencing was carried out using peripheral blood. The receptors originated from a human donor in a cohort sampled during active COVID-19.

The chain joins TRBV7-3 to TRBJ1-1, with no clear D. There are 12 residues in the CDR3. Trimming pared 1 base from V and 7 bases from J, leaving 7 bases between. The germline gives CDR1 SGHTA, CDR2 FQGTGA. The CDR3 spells CASSLNGDEAFF. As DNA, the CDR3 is TGTGCCAGCAGCTTAAACGGGGATGAAGCTTTCTTT.

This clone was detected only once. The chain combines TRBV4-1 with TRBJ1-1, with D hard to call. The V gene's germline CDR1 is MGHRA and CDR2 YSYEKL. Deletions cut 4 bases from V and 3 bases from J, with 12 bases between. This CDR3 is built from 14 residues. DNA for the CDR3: TGCGCCAGCAGCCGAGGAGCTTCGGACACTGAAGCTTTCTTT. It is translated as CASSRGASDTEAFF.